This T cell receptor beta chain was obtained from a study of response to subunit inactivated influenza vaccine (dated by TCRdb to between 2018 and 2020). For the study in its entirety: The study used deep quantitative T cell receptor repertoire profiling to track responses to a trivalent subunit inactivated influenza vaccine.

Summary of the overall study and its limitations: The authors suggested that each seasonal influenza vaccination may recruit only a limited number of new T cells.

Note on this clonotype: The clone's antigen remains unknown. Per-nucleotide qualities are absent, and no much larger clonotype sits a single base away.

Libraries were made using RT-PCR. This sample was sequenced with an Illumina HiSeq 2500. The public reads were reprocessed in TCRdb via fastp at Q25 and MiXCR, keeping in-frame beta chains. Here each entry gathers all rows of one CDR3 protein and keeps the most common genes and DNA. Counted in this sample were about 650,000 distinct CDR3 sequences; 15% to 17% of them appeared once. The leading ten clones occupy 11% of the sample. Material: PBMCs from blood, obtained about 11 days after vaccination. The receptor's source is a man aged 50 or older who received an inactivated influenza vaccine. Donor details come from another sample of the same person, matched by shared clones.

The base sequence is TGTGCCAGCAGTCCGGGACTAGCGGGAGGTTATGATACGCAGTATTTT. Its protein reads: CASSPGLAGGYDTQYF. The rearranged chain carries TRBV12-3 or TRBV12-4 and TRBJ2-3; a stretch of 15 junction bases matches TRBD2. Trimming leaves V shorter by 5 bases and J shorter by 6 bases, with the junction holding 6 bases beyond the gene matches. The CDR3 starts with the cysteine, ends with the phenylalanine, and has 16 residues. Just CDR3 DNA is preserved here, 48 bases in frame from base 1.